The clone carrying this T cell receptor (beta chain) was recorded a few times. Its antigen is still unknown. Trimming took 6 bases from V and 2 from J; bases not matched to a gene: 6. The CDR3 has 15 amino acids. CDR1 is SEHNR and CDR2 is FQNEAQ in the germline V gene (reference sequence). The entry originates in a study of beta chain features in type 1 diabetes. For the study at large: There were around 100,000,000 sorted cells examined across all samples. Study-wide points: Type 1 diabetes patients had TCRB CDR3s that were shorter (moderately but significantly so) in all four CD4+ subsets. Individuals with type 1 diabetes displayed fewer insertions and more deletions at VDJ junctions.

The entirety of the isolated RNA underwent reverse transcription, so expressed TCRB transcripts were sequenced. Profiled with immunoSEQ multiplex PCR; TCRdb holds only in-frame clones, not every one. The data show 250,000 or so clones, about a fifth seen once. Every donor provided one heparinised blood draw, which averaged roughly 120 mL. Sorted populations all had greater than 95% purity. The chain links TRBV7-9 to TRBJ1-5, with 8 bases aligning to TRBD1. This TCR derives from a middle-aged woman with type 1 diabetes. Sequencing used naive CD4+ T cells from blood. The CDR3 loop reads CASSFSTGGNQPQHF. The CDR3 bases are TGTGCCAGCAGTTTCTCGACAGGGGGCAATCAGCCCCAGCATTTT.